This T cell receptor beta chain was observed in a study of T cell responses to AZD1222 COVID-19 vaccine. Germline V lookup: CDR1 SGHNT, CDR2 YYREEE (reference sequence). Between the trimmed V and J ends, which lost 1 base and 6 bases, there was a span of 8 bases. The CDR3 has 14 residues. A few counts support this clone. Sequenced by immunoSEQ multiplex PCR; TCRdb stores in-frame clones only, minus some. The sample consists of roughly 170,000 clones, 93% of them appearing once. This clonotype was sampled from an adult in good health. The J gene is TRBJ1-6, the V gene TRBV5-4, with D possibly TRBD1 on 5 matching bases. The sample was peripheral blood, taken on day 0 of AZD1222 vaccination. CDR3 sequence reads: CASSLQGTNSPLHF. The CDR3 nucleotides are TGTGCCAGCAGCTTGCAGGGAACTAATTCACCCCTCCACTTT.